Given below is one T cell receptor (beta chain) in context. This sample was included in a study of blood T cell repertoires in COVID-19. Study-wide background: There were acute and convalescent COVID-19 samples, and they came from the United States, Italy and Spain. PBMCs, B-cell-depleted T cells, or T cells were the source of the cDNA or gDNA that made up the material.

Method: immunoSEQ multiplex PCR; TCRdb's copy keeps in-frame clones and lacks some. This sample has about 140,000 clones; roughly 90% occur once, and the top ten carry roughly 2.5%. This CDR3 is built from 15 residues. Germline V CDR1 and CDR2: SGHAT, FQNNGV. The trim removed 7 bases at V and 3 bases at J, leaving 11 bases unmatched. The TCR sequence derives from a human donor with COVID-19, enrolled during active disease. The donor label of this sample is uncertain. The material sequenced was peripheral blood. This sequence joins TRBV11-2 and TRBJ1-2, with 7 bases fitting TRBD1. CDR3 bases: TGTGCCAGCAACGAGAAGGGGCAGGGGGACTATGGCTACACCTTC. It codes for CASNEKGQGDYGYTF.